The T cell receptor (beta chain) under discussion was sequenced for a study of CD8+CD57+ T cells in acquired aplastic anemia. Study at large: Isolated CD4+ and CD8+ cells, once sorted, yielded DNA averaging around 3 ug. General study findings and limits: In CD8+ cells, Simpson's diversity showed no significant difference between patients and controls. Sharing between patients and controls was observed for over 25 CD8+ CDR3 sequences.

Germline CDR1 and CDR2: KGHDR and SFDVKD. This CDR3 region has 13 residues. Profiles of TCR beta VDJ and CDR3 were generated from a genomic DNA template. TCRdb analysed the reads with MiXCR anew, one entry per CDR3 protein. The sample contains roughly 180,000 distinct CDR3 sequences, approximately 49% of which appear only once. A note on this clonotype: Antigen unknown. A much more abundant neighbour one base away suggests this may be a read error.

Sequencing was carried out using sorted CD4+, CD8+, or CD8+CD57+ T cells (not recorded which) from PBMCs. The TCR sequence derives from a human donor in good health. The chain is built from TRBV24-1 and TRBJ2-1, with 8 bases fitting TRBD2. The CDR3 here is CATTGGEYNERFF. The DNA for the CDR3 is TGTGCCACCACGGGAGGGGAGTACAATGAGCGGTTCTTC.